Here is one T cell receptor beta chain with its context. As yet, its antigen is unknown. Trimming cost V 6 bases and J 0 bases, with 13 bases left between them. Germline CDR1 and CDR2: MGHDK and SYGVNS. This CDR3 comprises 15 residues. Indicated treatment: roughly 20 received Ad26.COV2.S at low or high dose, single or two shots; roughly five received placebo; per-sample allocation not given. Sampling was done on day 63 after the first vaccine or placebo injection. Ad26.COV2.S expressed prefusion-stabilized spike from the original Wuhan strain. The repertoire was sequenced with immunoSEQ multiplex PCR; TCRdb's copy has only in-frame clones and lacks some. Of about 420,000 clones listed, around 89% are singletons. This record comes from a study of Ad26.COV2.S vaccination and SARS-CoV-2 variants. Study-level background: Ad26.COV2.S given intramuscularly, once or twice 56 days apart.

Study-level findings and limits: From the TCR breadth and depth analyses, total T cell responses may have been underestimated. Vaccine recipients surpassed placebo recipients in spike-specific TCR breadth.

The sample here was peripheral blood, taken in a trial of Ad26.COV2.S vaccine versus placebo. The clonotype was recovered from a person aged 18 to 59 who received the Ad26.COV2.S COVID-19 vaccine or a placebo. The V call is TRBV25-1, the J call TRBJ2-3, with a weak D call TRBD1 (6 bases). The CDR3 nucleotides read TGTGCCAGCAGCATCGCAGGGGAAAGCACAGATACGCAGTATTTT. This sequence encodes CASSIAGESTDTQYF.